The next 22 T cell receptor beta chains were all read from a single sample in a study of identical twins. TCRdb recomputed calls from the 5' RACE reads with MiXCR, one row per CDR3 protein. The sample records some 460,000 distinct CDR3 sequences, 14% being singletons. This sample also appeared in a second study, on yellow fever vaccine responses in identical twins.

Material for sequencing was CD4+ T cells sorted from blood. The receptors here all came from a woman between 18 and 29 years old in good health.

V is TRBV2 and J is TRBJ1-5; 8 nucleotides match TRBD1. Germline CDR1 SNHLY, CDR2 FYNNEI. J lost 6 bases, V lost 6 bases, and 7 bases had no gene match. This CDR3 has 14 amino acids. CDR3 protein: CASRAGQDRQPQHF. CDR3 DNA: TGTGCCAGCAGAGCGGGACAGGACCGTCAGCCCCAGCATTTT.

This clonotype was seen at least ten times. The rearrangement uses TRBV5-1 and TRBJ2-3; 10 nucleotides agree with TRBD2. The ends lost 0 bases at V and 4 bases at J; junction bases unmatched: 8. This CDR3 comprises 17 residues. Germline V lookup: CDR1 SGHRS, CDR2 YFSETQ. DNA of the CDR3: TGCGCCAGCAGCTTGGGGCTAGCGGGAGTTGGCGCAGATACGCAGTATTTT. Residues: CASSLGLAGVGADTQYF. Full variable domain (rest looked up from reference TRBV5-1 and TRBJ2-3): KAGVTQTPRYLIKTRGQQVTLSCSPISGHRSVSWYQQTPGQGLQFLFEYFSETQRNKGNFPGRFSGRQFSNSRSEMNVSTLELGDSALYLCASSLGLAGVGADTQYFGPGTRLTVL.

This clonotype turned up a few times. The gene calls are TRBV5-1 and TRBJ2-1; D gene uncertain. CDR3 length: 14 amino acids. CDR1 SGHRS and CDR2 YFSETQ come from the germline V gene. The V gene lost 2 bases and the J gene lost 6 bases, with 12 bases spanning the gap. CDR3 in DNA: TGCGCCAGCAGCTTTCCGAAATCTGGCAATGAGCAGTTCTTC. This gives the protein CASSFPKSGNEQFF.

This clonotype was observed many times. The chain joins TRBV12-3 or TRBV12-4 to TRBJ2-7; possible D gene TRBD1, 6 bases. V was trimmed by 5 bases and J by 7 bases, leaving 15 bases between them. There are 13 residues in the CDR3. CDR3 DNA sequence: TGTGCCAGCAGTGGGGACATGTTGAGGGAGCAGTACTTC. As protein: CASSGDMLREQYF.

This rearrangement joins TRBV20-1 to TRBJ2-2; TRBD1 matches at 7 bases. V shed 5 bases, J shed 4 bases, and the junction held 10 bases outside the gene matches. The germline gives CDR1 DFQATT, CDR2 SNEGSKA (reference sequence). The CDR3 has 15 amino acids. The CDR3 protein is CSAPQQGWRTGELFF. The CDR3 bases are TGCAGTGCTCCCCAACAGGGGTGGCGCACCGGGGAGCTGTTTTTT.

The chain joins TRBV7-2 to TRBJ2-1; the D gene is possibly TRBD1 (5 bases). There are 14 residues in the CDR3. V lost 5 bases to trimming and J lost 3 bases, with 11 bases between them. The V gene's germline CDR1 is SGHTA and CDR2 FQGNSA. The CDR3 here is CASSLTRGYNEQFF. In nucleotides, the CDR3 is TGTGCCAGCAGCCTAACAAGGGGCTACAATGAGCAGTTCTTC. The full variable domain, in which reference TRBV7-2 and TRBJ2-1 provide the parts outside the CDR3, is GAGVSQSPSNKVTEKGKDVELRCDPISGHTALYWYRQSLGQGLEFLIYFQGNSAPDKSGLPSDRFSAERTGGSVSTLTIQRTQQEDSAVYLCASSLTRGYNEQFFGPGTRLTVL.

This chain joins TRBV3-1 and TRBJ1-2, with TRBD1 matching 11 bases. The germline V gene has CDR1 LGHDT and CDR2 YNNKEL (reference sequence). J lost 8 bases, V lost 4 bases, and 9 bases had no gene match. The CDR3 is made up of 15 amino acids. The CDR3 sequence: CASSPSDRGHRGYTF. The CDR3 DNA follows: TGTGCCAGCAGCCCGTCGGACAGGGGGCATCGGGGCTACACCTTC.

The chain couples TRBV5-6 to TRBJ2-7; no clear D gene. CDR3 length: 13 residues. The germline V gene encodes CDR1 SGHDT and CDR2 YYEEEE. Deletions cut 3 bases from V and 3 bases from J, with 10 bases between. This CDR3 reads CASSSAALYEQYF. The CDR3 coding sequence is TGTGCCAGCAGCTCGGCAGCTCTCTACGAGCAGTACTTC.

In its sample, this clonotype was seen a few times. This chain joins TRBV6-5 and TRBJ2-7; D is unclear. Germline V CDR1 and CDR2: MNHEY, SVGAGI. V was cut by 6 bases and J by 2 bases, with 5 bases left in between. The CDR3 has 11 residues. In DNA form, the CDR3 reads TGTGCCAGCAGCCCGCCCTACGAGCAGTACTTC. The encoded protein is CASSPPYEQYF.

A few counts support this clonotype. The rearrangement uses TRBV20-1 and TRBJ2-3; 12 bases align to TRBD2. The CDR3 has 16 amino acids. The V gene end was trimmed by 6 bases and the J gene end by 6 bases; junction bases not matched to a gene: 13. Germline CDR1 and CDR2: DFQATT and SNEGSKA (reference sequence). CDR3 sequence: CSATEASGRAEDTQYF. CDR3 nucleotides: TGCAGTGCGACCGAAGCTAGCGGGAGGGCCGAGGATACGCAGTATTTT.

J is TRBJ2-1 and V is TRBV7-2; 7 bases are shared with TRBD1. J was trimmed by 8 bases and V by 2 bases; bases with no gene match: 9. CDR3 size: 15 residues. CDR1 is SGHTA and CDR2 is FQGNSA in the germline V gene. The CDR3 protein is CASSLITGERDEQFF. CDR3 sequence (DNA): TGTGCCAGCAGCTTAATAACAGGGGAGAGGGATGAGCAGTTCTTC.

This chain connects TRBV29-1 to TRBJ2-1; no reliable D call. Germline values: CDR1 SQVTM, CDR2 ANQGSEA. The CDR3 spans 11 residues. The V end was cut by 6 bases, the J end by 7 bases, with 10 bases between. In DNA, the CDR3 is TGCAGCGTAAACTACCCAAATGAGCAGTTCTTC. Translated: CSVNYPNEQFF.

This clonotype has ten or more counts. This chain links TRBV28 with TRBJ2-1; D is unresolved. Per the germline V gene, CDR1 is MDHEN and CDR2 is SYDVKM. Trimming took off 6 bases at V and 4 bases at J, with 7 bases between the two ends. This CDR3 is 12 amino acids long. The CDR3 sequence: CASSLPYNEQFF. CDR3 nucleotide sequence: TGTGCCAGCAGCTTACCATACAATGAGCAGTTCTTC.

The chain's CDR3 is CASSFPGQGWTDTQYF. DNA of the CDR3: TGTGCCAGCAGTTTCCCGGGACAGGGATGGACAGATACGCAGTATTTT. The chain joins TRBV28 to TRBJ2-3, with 9 bases fitting TRBD1. The CDR3 extends over 16 amino acids. With 3 bases clipped from V and 3 bases from J, the junction kept 7 bases outside the gene matches. CDR1 is MDHEN, CDR2 SYDVKM, per germline.

This clonotype was recorded a few times. The chain recombines TRBV7-2 with TRBJ2-3; weak D call: TRBD2 (7 bases). The germline V gene has CDR1 SGHTA and CDR2 FQGNSA. The CDR3 is made up of 17 amino acids. Trimming removed 0 bases from V and 2 bases from J, with 15 bases in between. CDR3: CASSLAGAGRDTDTQYF. DNA for the CDR3: TGTGCCAGCAGCTTAGCGGGGGCGGGGAGGGACACAGATACGCAGTATTTT. The full variable domain, with the rest looked up from reference TRBV7-2 and TRBJ2-3, is GAGVSQSPSNKVTEKGKDVELRCDPISGHTALYWYRQSLGQGLEFLIYFQGNSAPDKSGLPSDRFSAERTGGSVSTLTIQRTQQEDSAVYLCASSLAGAGRDTDTQYFGPGTRLTVL.

This clonotype was seen more than once but under ten times. The J gene is TRBJ2-7, the V gene TRBV28, with D unclear. From germline, CDR1 is MDHEN and CDR2 SYDVKM. This CDR3 spans 13 amino acids. The germline V and J ends were trimmed by 2 bases and 3 bases, with 8 bases remaining between them. The CDR3 DNA reads as TGTGCCAGCAGTTTAGTTAACTTCTACGAGCAGTACTTC. Amino acid sequence: CASSLVNFYEQYF. Filled out from reference TRBV28 and TRBJ2-7, the complete variable domain reads DVKVTQSSRYLVKRTGEKVFLECVQDMDHENMFWYRQDPGLGLRLIYFSYDVKMKEKGDIPEGYSVSREKKERFSLILESASTNQTSMYLCASSLVNFYEQYFGPGTRLTVT.

The V and J genes are TRBV19 and TRBJ1-1; D not certain. The germline gives CDR1 LNHDA, CDR2 SQIVND (reference sequence). V dropped 7 bases and J dropped 0 bases, with 12 bases sitting between them. There are 14 residues in the CDR3. The CDR3 coding sequence is TGTGCCAGTAAGCGTCTTCCTATGAACACTGAAGCTTTCTTT. Residues: CASKRLPMNTEAFF.

This clonotype was seen many times. The V and J genes are TRBV12-3 or TRBV12-4 and TRBJ2-1, with unresolved D. V was clipped by 3 bases and J by 8 bases, with 8 bases between them. The CDR3 covers 12 residues. In nucleotides, the CDR3 is TGTGCCAGCAGTTTGTATGGCGATGAGCAGTTCTTC. This codes for CASSLYGDEQFF.

The CDR3 nucleotides read TGTGCCATCAGTGGGGATTTAGGCAATCAGCCCCAGCATTTT. Protein: CAISGDLGNQPQHF. The V gene is TRBV10-3, the J gene TRBJ1-5, with no clear D. The V gene lost 4 bases and the J gene lost 2 bases, with 9 bases spanning the gap. Germline V gene lookup returns CDR1 ENHRY and CDR2 SYGVKD. CDR3 length equals 14 residues.

This clonotype has only a few counts. CDR3 in amino acids: CASSLDLAENADTQYF. The CDR3 DNA is TGTGCCAGCAGCCTCGATCTAGCGGAGAACGCAGATACGCAGTATTTT. The gene calls are TRBV3-1 and TRBJ2-3; TRBD2 agrees at 7 bases. The CDR3 has 16 residues. V trimming: 4 bases; J trimming: 4 bases; junction bases outside the gene matches: 11. Germline V gene sequence: CDR1 LGHDT, CDR2 YNNKEL (reference sequence).

This chain uses TRBV5-1 with TRBJ2-1; TRBD2 agrees at 8 bases. Looked up from germline, CDR1 is SGHRS and CDR2 is YFSETQ. This CDR3 spans 15 amino acids. J gave up 6 bases and V 4 bases, and 9 bases lay outside the gene matches. In DNA form, the CDR3 reads TGCGCCAGCAGCCCACCCAGCGGGAGAAGCAATGAGCAGTTCTTC. Translating gives CASSPPSGRSNEQFF.

The V gene is TRBV2, the J gene TRBJ2-1, with no clear D. CDR1 and CDR2 (germline): SNHLY, FYNNEI. Trimming removed 1 base from V and 4 bases from J, with 14 bases in between. CDR3 length: 16 amino acids. CDR3 nucleotide sequence: TGTGCCAGCAGTGAAGTGGAAAAGGAGAGGTACAATGAGCAGTTCTTC. Protein sequence: CASSEVEKERYNEQFF.